The 11 T cell receptor beta chains below all came from one sample that was sequenced in a study of blood T cell repertoires in COVID-19 (TCRdb year 2020). Receptor amplification or capture employed the immunoSEQ multiplex PCR assay. The immuneACCESS repertoire file appears here via TCRdb, limited to in-frame rearrangements. These files lack a portion of the clones; in checked studies, under half of the deficit traces to unresolved V genes, and the cause of the others is not known. Here the sample has 45,000 to 70,000 clones; around 86% occur a single time. The top ten hold roughly 28% of the sample. Sequencing was done on a sample of peripheral blood. The source of these receptors is a woman over 75 with active or convalescent COVID-19.

This rearrangement joins TRBV2 to TRBJ1-2; 9 nucleotides match TRBD1. The germline V gene encodes CDR1 SNHLY and CDR2 FYNNEI. The CDR3 sequence is 16 residues long. Germline trimming cut 7 bases from V and 4 bases from J; bases unmatched to any gene: 13. The CDR3 protein is CASTPGQGHGIYGYTF. The CDR3 DNA sequence: TGTGCCAGCACTCCGGGACAGGGCCATGGAATCTATGGCTACACCTTC.

The chain joins TRBV5-1 to TRBJ2-7, with 8 bases fitting TRBD1. This CDR3 has 17 amino acids. Germline assignment: CDR1 SGHRS and CDR2 YFSETQ. The J segment lost 4 bases and the V segment lost 0 bases, leaving 12 bases of the junction unmatched. CDR3 residues: CASSLVFGSGGEYEQYF. As DNA, the CDR3 is TGCGCCAGCAGCTTGGTTTTCGGGTCAGGGGGCGAGTACGAGCAGTACTTC.

V usage is TRBV3-1 (or the pseudogene TRBV3-2) and J usage is TRBJ2-1; D might be TRBD2 (5 bases). Germline V gene data show CDR1 as LGHDT and CDR2 as YNNKEL (reference sequence). The CDR3 is 13 amino acids. V lost 4 bases to trimming and J lost 9 bases, with 13 bases between them. The CDR3 is CASSRYGDSEQFF. DNA for the CDR3: TGTGCCAGCAGCCGTTACGGGGATAGTGAGCAGTTCTTC.

The V call is TRBV7-3, the J call TRBJ2-7; 12 positions match TRBD1. The CDR3 extends over 18 amino acids. Germline assignment: CDR1 SGHTA and CDR2 FQGTGA. V lost 3 bases, J lost 0 bases, and 9 bases stayed unmatched. CDR3 sequence (DNA): TGTGCCAGCAGCTTTTCCCGGGACAGGGGGCCTAGCTCCTACGAGCAGTACTTC. Translation: CASSFSRDRGPSSYEQYF.

This clone was picked up one time. This chain uses TRBV11-2 with TRBJ2-5; TRBD2 aligns across 9 bases. Looked up from germline, CDR1 is SGHAT and CDR2 is FQNNGV. The trim removed 5 bases at V and 5 bases at J, leaving 3 bases unmatched. The CDR3 has 13 residues. CDR3: CASSTGLAETQYF. Written as DNA, the CDR3 is TGTGCCAGCAGCACGGGACTAGCTGAGACCCAGTACTTC.

This rearrangement joins TRBV11-2 to TRBJ2-1, with TRBD2 matching 8 bases. The CDR3 has 14 amino acids. J gave up 7 bases and V 4 bases, and 6 bases lay outside the gene matches. Germline CDR1 and CDR2: SGHAT and FQNNGV. CDR3 bases: TGTGCCAGCAGCTCTTTCGGGGGGGCGAATGAGCAGTTCTTC. Its protein product is CASSSFGGANEQFF.

V and J are TRBV6-5 and TRBJ2-3, with D maybe TRBD1 (5 bases). This CDR3 has 15 amino acids. With 6 bases removed from V and 4 bases from J, the gap between germline ends came to 17 bases. Per the germline V gene, CDR1 is MNHEY and CDR2 is SVGAGI. The CDR3 is CASRSRVFLADTQYF. The CDR3 DNA sequence: TGTGCCAGCAGGTCCAGGGTTTTTCTCGCAGATACGCAGTATTTT.

The chain carries TRBV11-2 and TRBJ2-2; 7 bases map to TRBD2. Looked up from germline, CDR1 is SGHAT and CDR2 is FQNNGV. V gave up 2 bases and J gave up 4 bases; unmatched junction bases: 7. This CDR3 is 16 amino acids long. CDR3 nucleotide sequence: TGTGCCAGCAGCTTAAACCGACTAGCTTTCACCGGGGAGCTGTTTTTT. It codes for CASSLNRLAFTGELFF.

This chain links TRBV6-5 with TRBJ2-1; TRBD2 might be the D (7 bases). The CDR3 sequence is 13 residues long. The germline V and J ends were trimmed by 11 bases and 5 bases, with 16 bases remaining between them. Germline CDR1 MNHEY, CDR2 SVGAGI. The DNA of the CDR3 is TGTGCCTACAGGCGGGGGCCCCACAATGAGCAGTTCTTC. It translates to CAYRRGPHNEQFF.

The gene calls are TRBV10-3 and TRBJ1-2; tentatively, D is TRBD1 (5 bases). The CDR3 sequence is 10 residues long. The V gene lost 6 bases and the J gene lost 7 bases, with 6 bases spanning the gap. Germline lookup yields CDR1 ENHRY and CDR2 SYGVKD. CDR3 nucleotide sequence: TGTGCCATCAGGGGGCTTGGCTACACCTTC. Its translation: CAIRGLGYTF.

In this sample, this clone turned up a few times. The chain employs TRBV28 and TRBJ1-6; the D gene is possibly TRBD1 (5 bases). Per germline, CDR1 MDHEN and CDR2 SYDVKM. The CDR3 has 15 residues. Trimming took 6 bases from V and 7 from J, leaving 16 bases between them. The CDR3 is CASSRTQGLNSPLHF. CDR3 bases: TGTGCCAGCAGCCGAACCCAGGGCCTGAATTCACCCCTCCACTTT.